A selection of T cell receptor beta chains follows, all from one sample in a study of cytomegalovirus exposure and HLA in healthy donors. Data came from immunoSEQ multiplex PCR; TCRdb stores just in-frame clones and leaves some out. The sample contains 150,000 to 200,000 clones, around 70% of which appear only once. Sequencing used PBMCs. These receptors were obtained from a man between 18 and 29 years old in good health and CMV-seropositive. CDR3s include the opening cysteine and the closing phenylalanine or tryptophan.

V gene	J gene	CDR3 protein
TRBV29-1	TRBJ2-3	CSVGFRLAGTTDTQYF
TRBV4-1	TRBJ1-2	CASSQFVTGTNYGYTF
TRBV19	TRBJ1-5	CASKVRQGHQPQHF
TRBV5-1	TRBJ2-2	CASSLDRGIELFF
TRBV7-9	TRBJ2-1	CAIQGGRDNEQFF
TRBV2	TRBJ1-4	CASSVPGTGGRTNEKLFF
TRBV7-8	TRBJ2-1	CASSFGGPSYNEQFF
TRBV7-9	TRBJ1-5	CASSFGGGNNQPQHF
TRBV4-1	TRBJ1-1	CASSQKQAERAFF
TRBV19	TRBJ1-5	CASSISQGAHQPQHF
TRBV29-1	TRBJ2-3	CSGCWQEISTDTQYF
TRBV5-6	TRBJ2-1	CASSLLRGSYNEQFF
TRBV6-1	TRBJ2-3	CASSGTGGWVPTDTQYF
TRBV18	TRBJ1-1	CASSPRSDQTEAFF
TRBV28	TRBJ1-6	CATRRYNSPLHF
TRBV5-4	TRBJ1-3	CASSSGGGAWNTIYF
TRBV29-1	TRBJ2-1	CSVATGSGLYEQFF
TRBV9	TRBJ1-4	CASSVGAAATNEKLFF
TRBV5-1	TRBJ2-3	CASSLGGASGGTSTDTQYF
TRBV18	TRBJ2-1	CASSPQQGTTYNEQFF
TRBV7-9	TRBJ2-1	CASSLGGGGRNNEQFF
TRBV6-5	TRBJ2-5	CASRGASQYF
TRBV4-1	TRBJ1-1	CASRNGQGQNTEAFF
TRBV29-1	TRBJ1-2	CSARGGATNYGYTF
TRBV6-6	TRBJ1-6	CASSATNRGQDSPLHF
TRBV2	TRBJ2-3	CASSEKTETDTQYF
TRBV19	TRBJ1-3	CASSMEGGNTIYF
TRBV5-1	TRBJ2-1	CASSLGQGRDEQFF
TRBV30	TRBJ2-5	CAWSGSGYETQYF
TRBV6-5	TRBJ1-2	CASSYGVEERNYGYTF
TRBV5-6	TRBJ2-3	CASSYGTSGSTDTQYF
TRBV7-9	TRBJ2-5	CASSLGDRGLQETQYF
TRBV6-5	TRBJ2-3	CASSYSASGVVDTQYF
TRBV23-1	TRBJ1-2	CASSQAPGQRVYGYTF
TRBV29-1	TRBJ2-3	CSVEGPSGGADTQYF
TRBV18	TRBJ2-1	CASSPAGLINNEQFF
TRBV30	TRBJ1-1	CAWNSGSEAFF
TRBV6-5	TRBJ1-4	CASRPPGQGNEKLFF
TRBV19	TRBJ1-5	CASSILSEDYSNQPQHF
TRBV30	TRBJ1-2	CAWTPQGASHYGYTF
TRBV7-2	TRBJ2-3	CASSLDFDTQYF
TRBV6-1	TRBJ1-1	CASRAGGMNTEAFF
TRBV19	TRBJ1-1	CASSKQGALYTEAFF
TRBV2	TRBJ1-1	CASSESGGTEAFF
TRBV15	TRBJ1-6	CATSRDGTDNSPLHF